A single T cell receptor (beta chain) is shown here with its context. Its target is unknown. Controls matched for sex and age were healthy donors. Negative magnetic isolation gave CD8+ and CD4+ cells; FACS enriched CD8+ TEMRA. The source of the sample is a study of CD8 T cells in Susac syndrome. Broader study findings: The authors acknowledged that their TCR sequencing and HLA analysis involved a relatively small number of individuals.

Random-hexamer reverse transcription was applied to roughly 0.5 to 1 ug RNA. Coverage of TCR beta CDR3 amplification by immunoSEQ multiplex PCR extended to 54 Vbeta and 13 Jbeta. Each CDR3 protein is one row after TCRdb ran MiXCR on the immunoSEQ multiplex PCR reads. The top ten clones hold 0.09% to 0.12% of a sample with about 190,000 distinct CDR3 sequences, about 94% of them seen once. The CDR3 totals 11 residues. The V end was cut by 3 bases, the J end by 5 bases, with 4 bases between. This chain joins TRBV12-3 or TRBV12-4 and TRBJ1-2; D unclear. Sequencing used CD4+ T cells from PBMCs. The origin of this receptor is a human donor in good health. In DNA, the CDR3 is TGTGCCAGCAGTTTCGATTATGGCTACACCTTC. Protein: CASSFDYGYTF.